This T cell receptor beta chain is from a study of human T cells and chemical hapten exposure. Time point defined: patch test 1, 2 weeks after DPC sensitization. Treatment defined: therapeutic diphenylcyclopropenone sensitization with weekly scalp DPC. Via MiXCR, TCRdb re-called the RACE reads, giving one row per CDR3 protein. The table shows 380,000 or so distinct CDR3 sequences, with roughly 4.8% occurring only once. The sample holds many counts of this clonotype. The CDR3 covers 15 residues. Trimming pared 2 bases from V and 0 bases from J, leaving 10 bases between. Germline V gives CDR1 SGHRS, CDR2 YFSETQ.

V is TRBV5-1 and J is TRBJ2-3; no definite D call. The sequence came from a woman aged 50 to 60 with alopecia areata. Some clones in this sample may be carry-over from other donors' samples. Sequences were derived from whole blood, sampled in connection with sensitization to the hapten diphenylcyclopropenone (DPC). The CDR3 reads CASSFTSSSTDTQYF. The CDR3 bases are TGCGCCAGCAGCTTCACGAGCAGTAGCACAGATACGCAGTATTTT.